This TCR beta chain was recorded in a study of T-cell reconstitution after alpha-beta-depleted transplantation in children. Study-wide points: Surviving recipient T cells and thymic progenitors accounted for the high day-60 TCRbeta diversity observed in some patients. When one year had passed after transplant, most T-cell counts and diversity came from newly produced T cells. At around two months after transplant, the alpha-beta T cells were reportedly derived from several hundred expanded clones that came from non-depleted graft cells.

Trimming took off 2 bases at V and 4 bases at J, with 14 bases between the two ends. This CDR3 is 14 amino acids long. Germline V lookup: CDR1 DFQATT, CDR2 SNEGSKA (reference sequence). Comments on this clonotype: Antigen: not known.

Construction of the TCRbeta library involved unique molecular identifiers. TCRdb fed the PCR reads into MiXCR, producing one record per CDR3 protein. This sample has 45,000 to 55,000 distinct CDR3 sequences, with around 9.2% found just once. This receptor was taken from a male patient between 2 and 15 years old who had a stem cell transplant for chronic granulomatous disease, so the T cells may come from the graft donor. The source was PBMCs, mostly from graft donor cells, collected 60 days after TCRalphabeta/CD19-depleted stem cell transplant. The chain recombines TRBV20-1 with TRBJ1-1; no reliable D call. The CDR3: CSARRPRGATEAFF. CDR3 coding DNA: TGCAGTGCTAGAAGGCCACGGGGTGCCACTGAAGCTTTCTTT.